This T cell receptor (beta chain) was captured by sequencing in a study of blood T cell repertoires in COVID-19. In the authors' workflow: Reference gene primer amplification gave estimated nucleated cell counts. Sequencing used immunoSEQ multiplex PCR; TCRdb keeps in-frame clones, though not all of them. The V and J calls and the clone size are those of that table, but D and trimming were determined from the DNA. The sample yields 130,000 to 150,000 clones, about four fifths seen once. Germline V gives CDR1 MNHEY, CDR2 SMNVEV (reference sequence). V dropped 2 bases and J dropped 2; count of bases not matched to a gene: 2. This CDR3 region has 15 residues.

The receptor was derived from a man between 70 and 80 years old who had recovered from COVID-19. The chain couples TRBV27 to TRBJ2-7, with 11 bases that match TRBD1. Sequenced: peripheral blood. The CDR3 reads CASSLRTGGPYEQYF. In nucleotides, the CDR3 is TGTGCCAGCAGTTTACGGACAGGGGGCCCCTACGAGCAGTACTTC.